Following are 21 T cell receptor beta chains from one sample sequenced in a study of HIV-infected children after antiretroviral therapy interruption (dated by TCRdb to about 2019). Libraries were made using 3' RACE. Data came from an Illumina MiSeq. TCR libraries were generated from RNA by a 3' RACE protocol incorporating unique molecular identifiers so that PCR amplification bias could be corrected. TCRdb applied fastp at Q25 and MiXCR to the public reads, then kept only in-frame beta chains. CDR3 protein sequences are deduplicated, and each keeps its most common genes and DNA. The sample table shows roughly 16,000 distinct CDR3 sequences, and 3% to 4% are seen once. The ten biggest clones cover about 5% of the sample. The sample's treatment or condition label is to be understood as: PENTA 11 planned treatment interruption arm or continuous ART arm. This material consisted of CD45RA+ CD4+ T cells from PBMCs, taken from a donor given antiretroviral therapy, either interrupted or continuous. This specimen's cell subset or site label, per the study, means: naive CD4+ CD45RA+ CD45RO- T cells. Receptor source: a child aged 2-17 years with HIV.

By share, this clonotype counts as medium-sized. The chain recombines TRBV5-1 with TRBJ2-7; 14 bases align to TRBD2. Germline assignment: CDR1 SGHRS and CDR2 YFSETQ. CDR3 length equals 17 residues. The V and J ends lost 2 bases and 1 base, in that order; junction bases with no gene match: 5. For the CDR3, the DNA is TGCGCCAGCAGCTTAGGGACTAGCGGGAGCGCATCCTACGAGCAGTACTTC. Translating gives CASSLGTSGSASYEQYF.

The chain carries TRBV18 and TRBJ1-1; D not certain. Deletions cut 3 bases from V and 2 bases from J, with 10 bases between. This CDR3 is built from 14 residues. The germline V gene has CDR1 KGHSH and CDR2 LQKENI. CDR3 DNA sequence: TGTGCCAGCTCACCCGGAGCGACTAACACTGAAGCTTTCTTT. This gives the protein CASSPGATNTEAFF.

The chain uses TRBV7-3 and TRBJ2-1; 8 nucleotides line up with TRBD2. The CDR3 is 13 residues long. The germline V gene has CDR1 SGHTA and CDR2 FQGTGA. J was trimmed by 9 bases and V by 5 bases; bases with no gene match: 6. The CDR3 reads CASSRGGTSEQFF. The CDR3, as DNA: TGTGCCAGCAGCAGAGGGGGGACTAGTGAGCAGTTCTTC.

In this sample, this clonotype turned up many times. This rearrangement joins TRBV10-2 to TRBJ2-3, with 13 bases matching TRBD2. Germline assignment: CDR1 WSHSY and CDR2 SAAADI. This CDR3 has 18 amino acids. V shed 6 bases and J 4 bases; nucleotides not matched to a gene: 13. CDR3 DNA sequence: TGCGCCAGCAGCCAACTAGCGGGGGGGCCGGACTTATCAGATACGCAGTATTTT. Protein: CASSQLAGGPDLSDTQYF.

A few counts support this clonotype. J is TRBJ1-2 and V is TRBV20-1; D perhaps matches TRBD1 (6 bases). Trimming pared 6 bases from V and 7 bases from J, leaving 18 bases between. Germline loops: CDR1 DFQATT, CDR2 SNEGSKA (reference sequence). This CDR3 region has 13 residues. In nucleotides, the CDR3 is TGCAGTGCACTCTTTACAGGGTTGGCTGGCTACACCTTC. This translates into CSALFTGLAGYTF.

The chain carries TRBV6-6 and TRBJ1-1; weak D call: TRBD1 (5 bases). This CDR3 has 11 amino acids. The germline V gene has CDR1 MNHNY and CDR2 SVGAGI (reference sequence). Trimming took 6 bases from V and 11 from J, leaving 13 bases between them. The CDR3 DNA follows: TGTGCCAGCAGCCACTCAGGGCCCGCTTTCTTT. Translation: CASSHSGPAFF.

At least ten counts were recorded for this clonotype. This chain joins TRBV7-2 and TRBJ2-6; possible D gene TRBD1, 7 bases. Per the germline V gene, CDR1 is SGHTA and CDR2 is FQGNSA. The CDR3 consists of 16 residues. V was trimmed by 5 bases and J by 9 bases, leaving 20 bases between them. The CDR3 loop is CASSPQWAGGGNVLTF. CDR3 DNA sequence: TGTGCCAGCAGCCCCCAATGGGCAGGGGGAGGCAACGTCCTGACTTTC.

This clonotype occurred many times. The genes are TRBV19 and TRBJ1-5; D is possibly TRBD1 (5 bases). V lost 4 bases and J lost 1, with 11 bases in between. Germline CDR1 and CDR2: LNHDA and SQIVND (reference sequence). The CDR3 consists of 15 residues. This chain's CDR3 is CASSTGLLSNQPQHF. The CDR3 DNA is TGTGCCAGTAGTACGGGGCTATTGAGCAATCAGCCCCAGCATTTT.

This clonotype was counted at least ten times. The V and J genes are TRBV10-3 and TRBJ2-6; either TRBD1 or TRBD2 may fit D (5 bases each). Germline CDR1 reads ENHRY; CDR2 reads SYGVKD. The CDR3 contains 14 residues. V lost 3 bases and J 4 bases, leaving 7 bases between the germline ends. CDR3 amino acids: CAISDEGGANVLTF. The CDR3 DNA sequence: TGTGCCATCAGTGACGAGGGGGGGGCCAACGTCCTGACTTTC.

In this sample, this clonotype turned up many times. The rearrangement uses TRBV5-1 and TRBJ2-5; TRBD2 matches at 14 bases. The V segment lost 1 base and the J segment 7 bases; nucleotides outside the gene matches: 24. CDR1 and CDR2 from the germline V gene are SGHRS and YFSETQ. The CDR3 is 22 residues long. DNA of the CDR3: TGCGCCAGCAGCTTGTGGTTTTTGGCGTCCTCGGGACTAGCGGGAGTTCCTCCGACCCAGTACTTC. This sequence encodes CASSLWFLASSGLAGVPPTQYF.

This clonotype was seen at least ten times. The chain carries TRBV19 and TRBJ1-1; TRBD1 might be the D (5 bases). The germline gives CDR1 LNHDA, CDR2 SQIVND (reference sequence). V lost 3 bases and J 4 bases, leaving 15 bases between the germline ends. The CDR3 loop spans 15 amino acids. Here the CDR3 reads CASSMVQGVVTEAFF. CDR3 bases: TGTGCCAGTAGTATGGTGCAAGGGGTCGTCACTGAAGCTTTCTTT.

This clonotype showed up many times. The rearrangement joins TRBV28 to TRBJ2-7; either TRBD1 or TRBD2 may supply D (8 bases each). The CDR3 runs to 15 residues. V was shortened by 6 bases and J by 5 bases, with 20 bases between the two germline ends. Germline V gene sequence: CDR1 MDHEN, CDR2 SYDVKM. CDR3 DNA: TGTGCCAGCAGCGGGGGGGGGACAGGTTCCAACGAGCAGTACTTC. As protein: CASSGGGTGSNEQYF. The whole variable domain, remainder taken from reference TRBV28 and TRBJ2-7, is DVKVTQSSRYLVKRTGEKVFLECVQDMDHENMFWYRQDPGLGLRLIYFSYDVKMKEKGDIPEGYSVSREKKERFSLILESASTNQTSMYLCASSGGGTGSNEQYFGPGTRLTVT.

This clonotype is labeled medium-sized. The V and J genes are TRBV19 and TRBJ1-2; the match to TRBD1 covers 7 bases. The CDR3 is 14 residues long. The J segment lost 2 bases and the V segment lost 5 bases, leaving 5 bases of the junction unmatched. Germline CDR1 and CDR2: LNHDA and SQIVND (reference sequence). DNA of the CDR3: TGTGCCAGTAGTGCCCCAGGGGGGAACTATGGCTACACCTTC. It encodes CASSAPGGNYGYTF.

The table lists this clonotype with many counts. One junction end disagrees with the germline gene, perhaps due to a read error. The V call is TRBV28, the J call TRBJ1-4, with 12 bases fitting TRBD1. Germline V CDR1 and CDR2: MDHEN, SYDVKM. The CDR3 runs 15 residues. This chain's CDR3 is CASSWDRGPDERLFF. For the CDR3, the DNA is TGTGCTAGCAGTTGGGACAGGGGGCCTGACGAAAGATTATTTTTC.

Many counts were recorded for this clonotype. The rearrangement links TRBV7-9 to TRBJ2-7; D is undetermined. The V end lost 1 base, the J end lost 2 bases, and 12 bases lay between the germline ends. CDR1 is SEHNR and CDR2 is FQNEAQ in the germline V gene (reference sequence). The CDR3 contains 15 residues. This chain's CDR3 is CASSLEGWLAYEQYF. CDR3 DNA: TGTGCCAGCAGCTTAGAGGGTTGGTTGGCCTACGAGCAGTACTTC.

This clonotype was counted at least ten times. The rearrangement joins TRBV7-9 to TRBJ2-7; D perhaps matches TRBD1 (5 bases). This CDR3 contains 13 residues. Trimming stripped 2 bases from V and 6 bases from J, with 11 bases between. Per the germline V gene, CDR1 is SEHNR and CDR2 is FQNEAQ (reference sequence). CDR3 nucleotides: TGTGCCAGCAGCTTATTAGTAAGGGGCGAGCAGTACTTC. Its translation is CASSLLVRGEQYF.

This clonotype was observed many times. V usage is TRBV5-1 and J usage is TRBJ2-6; 7 bases align to TRBD2. Per germline, CDR1 SGHRS and CDR2 YFSETQ. After removal of 3 bases from V and 2 bases from J, the junction contained 8 bases not matched to a gene. The CDR3 runs to 17 residues. The CDR3 protein is CASSSAAGGTGANVLTF. CDR3 DNA sequence: TGCGCCAGCAGCTCGGCCGCCGGGGGGACTGGGGCCAACGTCCTGACTTTC.

This clonotype occurred many times. The chain recombines TRBV2 with TRBJ1-1, with D unresolved. V gave up 0 bases and J gave up 2 bases, with 10 bases separating them. The germline V gene encodes CDR1 SNHLY and CDR2 FYNNEI. The CDR3 spans 15 residues. This chain's CDR3 is CASSEATRVNTEAFF. The CDR3 region has the DNA TGTGCCAGCAGTGAAGCTACCCGGGTCAACACTGAAGCTTTCTTT.

This clonotype was picked up many times. The chain joins TRBV11-2 to TRBJ2-1, with a tentative D call TRBD2 (5 bases). This CDR3 has 16 amino acids. Trimming removed 0 bases from V and 9 bases from J, with 18 bases in between. Germline V gene sequence: CDR1 SGHAT, CDR2 FQNNGV. The CDR3 sequence: CASSLDERHRRGEQFF. In DNA, the CDR3 is TGTGCCAGCAGCTTAGATGAGAGGCATCGACGGGGTGAGCAGTTCTTC.

This clonotype was observed many times. This chain connects TRBV5-8 to TRBJ1-1; tentative D call: TRBD1 (5 bases). V shed 0 bases and J shed 3 bases, with 9 bases lying between them. CDR3 length equals 14 residues. CDR1 and CDR2 (germline): SGHTS, YDEGEE. CDR3 nucleotide sequence: TGTGCCAGCAGCTTGGCAGGGCCCGACACTGAAGCTTTCTTT. The encoded protein is CASSLAGPDTEAFF.

This clonotype was seen at least ten times. The chain recombines TRBV7-9 with TRBJ2-6; D gene unclear. The CDR3 contains 15 residues. Trimming took 0 bases from V and 6 from J, leaving 9 bases between them. Germline V gene sequence: CDR1 SEHNR, CDR2 FQNEAQ (reference sequence). Here the CDR3 DNA reads TGTGCCAGCAGCTTAGCGCTGTTAACGGCCAACGTCCTGACTTTC. It yields the protein CASSLALLTANVLTF.